This entry features one T cell receptor beta chain sequence. Its matching antigen is unknown. Genomic DNA was the PCR template. The TCR beta CDR3 region was amplified using 30 forward and 13 reverse primers. TCRdb fed the multiplex PCR reads into MiXCR, producing one record per CDR3 protein. This table has 280,000 or so distinct CDR3 sequences, roughly 50% appearing once. The sample belongs to a study of type 1 and type 2 diabetes patients. Overall study: Participants included type 1 and type 2 diabetes patients plus nondiabetic controls. Magnetic bead positive selection isolated CD4+ or CD8+ T cells from PBMCs. Across the study, around 20 million paired-end reads were produced.

Notes on the study in general: Type 1 diabetes repertoires were significantly less diverse than type 2 diabetes ones.

There are 13 residues in the CDR3. Germline-derived CDR1 and CDR2 are LNHDA and SQIVND (reference sequence). V was shortened by 8 bases and J by 2 bases, with 13 bases between the two germline ends. This chain uses TRBV19 with TRBJ2-7, with D maybe TRBD2 (6 bases). The TCR was taken from a man between 18 and 29 years old with type 2 diabetes. Sequencing used peripheral blood mononuclear cells (PBMCs). CDR3 loop: CASSRDDAYEQYF. The DNA for the CDR3 is TGTGCCAGTTCGCGGGACGATGCCTACGAGCAGTACTTC.